A selection of T cell receptor beta chains follows, all from one sample in a study of T cell responses to AZD1222 COVID-19 vaccine. The data were produced by immunoSEQ multiplex PCR, yet TCRdb's version contains in-frame clones alone and is incomplete. The sample shows about 120,000 clones, about 90% of them seen only once. The source was peripheral blood, collected on day 0 of AZD1222 vaccination. The source of these receptors is an adult in good health. Each CDR3 is given with its conserved first and last residue. The D gene is left open where the match is weak. Not all rows give a size; the values are once, few, many and, for expanded clones, a class.

clone size	V gene	J gene	D gene	CDR3 protein	CDR3 DNA
NA	TRBV29-1	TRBJ2-5	NA	CSVEGLQETQYF	TGCAGCGTTGAGGGGCTCCAAGAGACCCAGTACTTC
NA	TRBV7-9	TRBJ2-1	NA	CASSPRGPSSYNEQFF	TGTGCCAGCAGCCCCCGGGGGCCCAGCTCCTACAATGAGCAGTTCTTC
NA	TRBV12-3/TRBV12-4	TRBJ1-2	NA	CASSLRDYGYTF	TGTGCCAGCAGTTTGAGGGACTATGGCTACACCTTC
NA	TRBV10-1	TRBJ1-4	NA	CASRRTGNEKLFF	TGCGCCAGCAGAAGAACGGGAAATGAAAAACTGTTTTTT
NA	TRBV7-9	TRBJ1-1	NA	CASSLLAGNTEAFF	TGTGCCAGCAGCTTATTGGCAGGAAACACTGAAGCTTTCTTT
NA	TRBV2	TRBJ2-7	NA	CASTRDVSYEQYF	TGTGCCAGCACGCGGGACGTCTCCTACGAGCAGTACTTC
NA	TRBV19	TRBJ2-3	TRBD2	CASMKRGGFVSDTQYF	TGTGCCAGTATGAAGCGGGGGGGCTTCGTATCAGATACGCAGTATTTT
NA	TRBV28	TRBJ2-2	NA	CASSLGRDPTGELFF	TGTGCCAGCAGTTTGGGGCGGGACCCGACCGGGGAGCTGTTTTTT
NA	TRBV5-1	TRBJ1-2	NA	CASSLQGTGGYTF	TGCGCCAGCAGCTTGCAGGGCACGGGGGGCTACACCTTC
NA	TRBV3-1/TRBV3-2	TRBJ2-1	NA	CASSLIQTSIHNEQFF	TGTGCCAGCAGCTTAATTCAGACTAGTATTCACAATGAGCAGTTCTTC
NA	TRBV3-1/TRBV3-2	TRBJ1-1	TRBD1	CASSQDLRQGLDTEAFF	TGTGCCAGCAGCCAAGATCTCCGACAGGGGTTGGACACTGAAGCTTTCTTT
NA	TRBV6-5	TRBJ2-1	TRBD1	CASSTGGAVNEQFF	TGTGCCAGCAGTACAGGGGGCGCGGTCAATGAGCAGTTCTTC
NA	TRBV7-9	TRBJ1-2	TRBD1	CASSLVGQRTNYGYTF	TGTGCCAGCAGCTTAGTGGGACAGAGGACTAACTATGGCTACACCTTC
NA	TRBV25-1	TRBJ1-1	NA	CASRGHPSTEAFF	TGTGCCAGCAGGGGACACCCGAGCACTGAAGCTTTCTTT
few	TRBV6-5	TRBJ1-4	NA	CASSYPGGPINEKLFF	TGTGCCAGCAGTTACCCCGGAGGGCCCATAAATGAAAAACTGTTTTTT
NA	TRBV20-1	TRBJ1-1	NA	CSARAGIEAFF	TGCAGTGCTAGGGCCGGGATTGAAGCTTTCTTT
NA	TRBV20-1	TRBJ2-1	NA	CSAEYNEQFF	TGCAGTGCAGAGTACAATGAGCAGTTCTTC
NA	TRBV10-1	TRBJ2-5	NA	CASSESGSDQETQYF	TGCGCCAGCAGTGAGTCGGGGAGCGACCAAGAGACCCAGTACTTC
NA	TRBV2	TRBJ1-5	TRBD1	CASSSQGGRNQPQHF	TGTGCCAGCAGCTCACAGGGGGGCCGCAATCAGCCCCAGCATTTT
NA	TRBV19	TRBJ2-3	TRBD2	CASRGLAASTDTQYF	TGTGCCAGCCGAGGACTAGCCGCTAGCACAGATACGCAGTATTTT
NA	TRBV5-1	TRBJ1-1	NA	CASRGPSMNTEAFF	TGCGCCAGCAGGGGCCCCTCGATGAACACTGAAGCTTTCTTT
once	TRBV7-9	TRBJ1-2	TRBD1	CASSLLGGGRGNYGYTF	TGTGCCAGCAGCCTCCTCGGTGGCGGCAGGGGGAACTATGGCTACACCTTC
NA	TRBV27	TRBJ1-2	NA	CASPSQTAFPYGYTF	TGTGCCAGCCCCTCGCAAACGGCCTTCCCTTATGGCTACACCTTC
NA	TRBV30	TRBJ2-7	NA	CAWSVPPGRPYEQYF	TGTGCCTGGAGTGTACCGCCAGGTCGCCCCTACGAGCAGTACTTC
NA	TRBV6-5	TRBJ2-7	NA	CASSYAGSSYEQYF	TGTGCCAGCAGTTACGCGGGGAGCTCTTACGAGCAGTACTTC
NA	TRBV6-5	TRBJ2-7	TRBD1	CASSFDRVQYEQYF	TGTGCCAGCAGCTTCGACAGGGTCCAATACGAGCAGTACTTC
NA	TRBV5-1	TRBJ2-2	TRBD1	CASSLDRADTGELFF	TGCGCCAGCAGCCTTGACAGGGCGGACACCGGGGAGCTGTTTTTT